This TCR beta chain was sequenced for a study of shared clonotypes between healthy human individuals (dated by TCRdb to about 2020). At the level of the whole study: A few men and a couple of women, aged 18 to 49 years, made up the cohort. For each donor, CD4 naive and CD4 memory were each run on three plates, CD8 naive on two plates, and CD8 memory on one plate. The study deeply sequenced blood TCR repertoires of five healthy adults to estimate repertoire size and the extent of clonotype sharing between individuals. To increase sequencing depth and limit assay-specific biases, different laboratories used diverse techniques to prepare libraries and sequence TCR repertoires. Per donor, leukapheresis produced somewhere between about 0.9 and 9 billion PBMCs. The full study reports these points: Pairwise subsampling led to the expectation that sequencing depth would affect the degree of clonotype sharing among donors. Sampling was restricted to blood, and TCR repertoires in tissue are likely to differ from TCR repertoires in blood. Sharing across a handful of donors was observed for about 5% of naive CD4, 3.5% of naive CD8, 2% to 2.5% of memory CD4, and roughly 0.43% of memory CD8 clonotypes. Clonotypes shared by all four sorted-subset donors showed higher generation probabilities than non-shared clonotypes. Estimated clonotype richness was generally larger for naive than for memory subsets. Even with the large sequencing depth, rarefaction of the sorted-subset datasets indicated that sequencing was incomplete. The small number of donors limited the genetic and exposure-history diversity represented.

The donors were healthy, HIV-negative adults who had no recently reported acute infections or vaccinations. Only Caucasian adults living in Nashville, Tennessee, USA were represented among the donors. Magnetic negative selection was used to enrich CD4+ T cells, after which naive cells were positively selected on CD45RA and the negative fraction became the memory subset. Blood was obtained by leukapheresis, after which PBMCs were separated by Ficoll-Histopaque density gradient centrifugation and cryopreserved in liquid nitrogen vapor phase. Analytical flow cytometry was used to check the purity and quantity of every magnetically sorted T cell population. Genomic DNA was isolated from each sorted fraction and quantified by UV absorbance on a Nanodrop 2000c. TCR CDR3 regions were amplified from genomic DNA by multiplex PCR using the deep immunoSEQ assay. Extracted genomic DNA from each cell subset was spread evenly across all wells of several immunoSEQ 96-well plates, with each plate serving as a replicate. For sorted subsets, each replicate PCR was loaded with about 0.2 ug genomic DNA, equivalent to 30,000 or so T cell genomes. The purified libraries were quantified using a Qubit 3.0 fluorometer, sized with a Bioanalyzer 2100, and then quantified again using the KAPA Library Quantification kit. Every immunoSEQ 96-well plate was sequenced on a separate single-read 150-cycle Illumina NextSeq 550 flow cell. As for the authors' bioinformatics: Because only junctional sequences without quality scores were contained in the immunoSEQ output, filtering matching that applied to full-length reads could not be performed. To assign V/J genes and CDR3, sequences were annotated against IMGT germline references using PyIR, a Python wrapper for IgBLAST v1.9. Reads with weak V/J assignments (E-value above 1e-6), missing CDR3, stop codons, out-of-frame junctions, or ambiguous translated residues were removed. V3J clonotypes were defined as sequences sharing an identical inferred V gene, J gene, and CDR3 amino acid sequence. Percentage overlap between repertoires was calculated by dividing the number of shared unique clonotypes by the size of the smaller repertoire. Three approaches were used to assess repertoire richness: RTK rarefaction, the Chao1 estimator, and Recon v2.1 estimates of unobserved clonotypes. Generation probabilities for all TCRbeta clonotypes obtained by the gDNA method from a handful of donors were computed using OLGA. This immuneACCESS table, as held by TCRdb, lists in-frame sequences with V and J called but not all clones. Of the missing ones, under half trace to an unresolved V gene in checked studies; the others have no known cause. That table gives V, J and clone size, and the DNA gave D and trimming. The sample includes roughly 1,100,000 clones, with approximately 76% observed a single time. Together, the top ten hold 1.4% to 1.5% of the sample.

A remark on this clone: Its antigen is not yet known. Base qualities were left out, and no much larger clone turns up one base away.

According to the germline V gene, CDR1 reads SGHVS and CDR2 reads FQNEAQ. The CDR3 goes from the cysteine to the phenylalanine over 14 residues. The CDR3 DNA has 42 bases and is translated from base 1. Trimmed from V: 5 bases; trimmed from J: 8 bases; junction bases lacking a gene match: 7. Rearrangement joined TRBV7-8 to TRBJ1-4, with 8 bases aligning to TRBD1. This clonotype was obtained from a man aged 18 to 29 in good health. Sequencing was done on a sample of memory CD4+ T cells sorted from blood. This specimen's cell subset or site label, interpreted: CD45RA-negative fraction. The bases read TGTGCCAGCAGCCAGGGGACAGGCGTGGAAAAACTGTTTTTT. Its amino acids are CASSQGTGVEKLFF.